This T cell receptor (beta chain) was retrieved from a study of cytomegalovirus exposure and HLA in healthy donors. This clone was observed a few times. The antigen remains unidentified. The CDR3 consists of 14 residues. V was cut by 0 bases and J by 6 bases, with 7 bases left in between. Germline loops: CDR1 SGHRS, CDR2 YFSETQ. The PCR employed 60 Vbeta primers together with 13 Jbeta primers. This table comes from immunoSEQ multiplex PCR, and its TCRdb copy is limited to in-frame clones, with some not included. The top ten clones hold roughly 8.7% of a sample with approximately 44,000 clones, roughly 60% of them seen once. Notes on the study in general: In a later analysis, a missense DCLRE1C variant was linked to TCR beta V- and J-gene trimming. A later analysis linked 15,000 to 20,000 TCR beta sequences to HLA alleles at 0.05 false discovery rate. Productive status was seen about 90% or about 30% of the time for most TCR beta V segments in an earlier analysis. TCR sequences were mostly rare, though some public TCRs occurred in many donors.

V and J are TRBV5-1 and TRBJ1-6; D gene uncertain. Sequencing was performed on PBMCs. The receptor's source is a human donor in good health. Written as DNA, the CDR3 is TGCGCCAGCAGCTTGGAACAGTCTAATTCACCCCTCCACTTT. It yields the protein CASSLEQSNSPLHF. The variable domain in full, with the rest retrieved from reference TRBV5-1 and TRBJ1-6, is KAGVTQTPRYLIKTRGQQVTLSCSPISGHRSVSWYQQTPGQGLQFLFEYFSETQRNKGNFPGRFSGRQFSNSRSEMNVSTLELGDSALYLCASSLEQSNSPLHFGNGTRLTVT.